The rows below give T cell receptor beta chains drawn from one sample of a study of shared clonotypes between healthy human individuals. Repertoires were generated with immunoSEQ multiplex PCR, while TCRdb's copy carries only in-frame clones and drops some. The sample lists some 2,100,000 clones; 90% to 95% were seen once. The sample was naive CD8+ T cells from PBMCs. The receptors shown here come from a man aged 18 to 29 in good health. Some clones in this sample may be carry-over from other donors' samples. Both conserved end residues are part of each CDR3. A D gene is named only where the DNA matches it firmly.

V gene: TRBV7-2
D gene: -
CDR3 protein: CASSAERFF

V gene: TRBV4-2
D gene: -
CDR3 protein: CASSQDRGALNEQFF

V gene: TRBV9
D gene: TRBD1
CDR3 protein: CASSRGTATGNQPQHF

V gene: TRBV30
D gene: -
CDR3 protein: CAWSVGHPGEQFF

V gene: TRBV4-1
D gene: TRBD1
CDR3 protein: CASSPWQGADEQYF

V gene: TRBV21-1
D gene: -
CDR3 protein: CASSKAGLLYRADRAGDQPQHF

V gene: TRBV15
D gene: -
CDR3 protein: CATSSPAYGYTF

V gene: TRBV27
D gene: -
CDR3 protein: CASSFRGGFSGYGYTF

V gene: TRBV14
D gene: TRBD2
CDR3 protein: CASSQDWRTSGTDTQYF

V gene: TRBV7-8
D gene: TRBD1
CDR3 protein: CASSLVGGTALNYGYTF

V gene: TRBV11-2
D gene: TRBD2
CDR3 protein: CASSTWTSGSGSDEQFF

V gene: TRBV5-6
D gene: -
CDR3 protein: CASTEQPNTEAFF

V gene: TRBV10-3
D gene: TRBD1
CDR3 protein: CAISDTTGEGTDTQYF

V gene: TRBV5-1
D gene: TRBD1
CDR3 protein: CASSLGTGPTYEQYF

V gene: TRBV27
D gene: -
CDR3 protein: CASSFLAPRGTDTQYF

V gene: TRBV2
D gene: TRBD2
CDR3 protein: CASSEALGLAEKNIQYF

V gene: TRBV4-3
D gene: -
CDR3 protein: CASSQDWRTAETQYF

V gene: TRBV5-4
D gene: TRBD1
CDR3 protein: CASSLEGAQTGELFF

V gene: TRBV5-1
D gene: TRBD1
CDR3 protein: CASSHTGGPLGDTQYF

V gene: TRBV2
D gene: TRBD1
CDR3 protein: CASSEDRVPIYGYTF

V gene: TRBV5-6
D gene: -
CDR3 protein: CASSLVANTEAFF

V gene: TRBV19
D gene: -
CDR3 protein: CASSVASREAFF

V gene: TRBV28
D gene: TRBD1
CDR3 protein: CASSARQGTTYEQYF

V gene: TRBV9
D gene: -
CDR3 protein: CASSVERVGYEQYF

V gene: TRBV28
D gene: -
CDR3 protein: CASSFLGRELANYGYTF

V gene: TRBV27
D gene: TRBD2
CDR3 protein: CASSLNTRTSGFRKQYF

V gene: TRBV9
D gene: -
CDR3 protein: CASSQGAGNSYEQYF

V gene: TRBV28
D gene: -
CDR3 protein: CASSSEEGDGPLNEQFF

V gene: TRBV7-9
D gene: -
CDR3 protein: CASSLGAQAEQYF

V gene: TRBV27
D gene: TRBD2
CDR3 protein: CASSLAGGTDTQYF

V gene: TRBV9
D gene: -
CDR3 protein: CASSVGAGAYEQYF

V gene: TRBV13
D gene: TRBD1
CDR3 protein: CASSSSRDRYPREQYF

V gene: TRBV9
D gene: -
CDR3 protein: CASSATGSPNSNQPQHF

V gene: TRBV2
D gene: -
CDR3 protein: CASSEWRNYEQYF

V gene: TRBV29-1
D gene: TRBD2
CDR3 protein: CSVEDRIEEGSGMSSYNEQFF

V gene: TRBV5-1
D gene: -
CDR3 protein: CASSLRVGSYEQYF

V gene: TRBV14
D gene: -
CDR3 protein: CASSQDINPYEQYF

V gene: TRBV6-5
D gene: -
CDR3 protein: CASSYGAGIPEAFF